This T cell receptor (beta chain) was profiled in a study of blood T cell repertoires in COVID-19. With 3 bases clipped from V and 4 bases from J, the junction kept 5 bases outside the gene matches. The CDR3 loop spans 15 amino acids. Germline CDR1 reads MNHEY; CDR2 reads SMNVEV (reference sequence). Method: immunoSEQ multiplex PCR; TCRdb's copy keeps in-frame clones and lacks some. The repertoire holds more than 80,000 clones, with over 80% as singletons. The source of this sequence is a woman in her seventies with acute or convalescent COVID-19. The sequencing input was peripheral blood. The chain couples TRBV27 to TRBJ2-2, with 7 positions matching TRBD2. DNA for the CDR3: TGTGCCAGCAGTTTTCTGGGGGGGGGCACCGGGGAGCTGTTTTTT. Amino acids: CASSFLGGGTGELFF.